These 30 T cell receptor beta chains were sequenced from one sample in a study of T cell changes during pregnancy in multiple sclerosis. Method: immunoSEQ multiplex PCR; TCRdb's copy keeps in-frame clones and lacks some. The sample holds tens of thousands of clones, more than 85% seen once. Sequencing was performed on peripheral blood, taken in the first trimester of pregnancy. Receptor source: a female donor in good health, enrolled as a control in a pregnancy study.

The chain has TRBV6-1 and TRBJ2-5; 7 nucleotides agree with TRBD2. The germline CDR1 and CDR2 sequences are MNHNS and SASEGT. After removal of 5 bases from V and 4 bases from J, the junction contained 7 bases not matched to a gene. The CDR3 sequence is 14 residues long. The CDR3 sequence is CASSTAGVRETQYF. DNA for the CDR3: TGTGCCAGCAGTACCGCGGGAGTTCGAGAGACCCAGTACTTC.

This clone appeared once. CDR3 nucleotides: TGTGCCAGCAAATATGAGGGGGCGGACGGGGAGCTGTTTTTT. Translated: CASKYEGADGELFF. The chain uses TRBV27 and TRBJ2-2; 7 positions match TRBD1. The V gene's germline CDR1 is MNHEY and CDR2 SMNVEV (reference sequence). This CDR3 region has 14 residues. J gave up 7 bases and V 7 bases, and 9 bases lay outside the gene matches.

The chain employs TRBV7-9 and TRBJ1-2; no clear D gene. The V end was cut by 1 base, the J end by 8 bases, with 14 bases between. Germline V lookup: CDR1 SEHNR, CDR2 FQNEAQ (reference sequence). CDR3 length: 14 amino acids. This chain's CDR3 is CASSLGSTFPGYTF. CDR3 DNA sequence: TGTGCCAGCAGCTTAGGGAGTACTTTTCCGGGCTACACCTTC.

The V call is TRBV25-1, the J call TRBJ2-1; the match to TRBD2 covers 10 bases. Germline V gene lookup returns CDR1 MGHDK and CDR2 SYGVNS. The ends lost 1 base at V and 0 bases at J; junction bases unmatched: 6. The CDR3 length is 18 residues. As DNA, the CDR3 is TGTGCCAGCAGTGAATTAGAGCGGGAGGGTGGCTCCTACAATGAGCAGTTCTTC. It is translated as CASSELEREGGSYNEQFF.

This clone was observed once. The CDR3: CASSEDLGTGAETQYF. The DNA for the CDR3 is TGTGCCAGCAGTGAAGACCTCGGGACAGGGGCTGAGACCCAGTACTTC. This chain links TRBV6-1 with TRBJ2-5; 10 nucleotides line up with TRBD1. Germline CDR1 reads MNHNS; CDR2 reads SASEGT. Trimming took 1 base from V and 5 from J; bases not matched to a gene: 7. The CDR3 has 16 amino acids.

This chain uses TRBV4-2 with TRBJ2-7; 11 bases are a match to TRBD2. V trimming: 4 bases; J trimming: 3 bases; junction bases outside the gene matches: 2. CDR3 length equals 14 residues. Germline lookup yields CDR1 LGHNA and CDR2 YNFKEQ. The CDR3 is CASSLGTSGYEQYF. The CDR3 bases are TGTGCCAGCAGCCTTGGGACTAGCGGCTACGAGCAGTACTTC.

The chain couples TRBV2 to TRBJ1-2; 10 nucleotides align to TRBD1. Trimming cost V 5 bases and J 8 bases; bases outside gene matches: 5. Per germline, CDR1 SNHLY and CDR2 FYNNEI. CDR3 length equals 13 residues. The DNA for the CDR3 is TGTGCCAGCAGTTGGGGACAGGGGATGGGCTACACCTTC. This sequence encodes CASSWGQGMGYTF.

The chain combines TRBV5-1 with TRBJ1-1; D possibly corresponds to TRBD1 (5 bases). The ends were cut back, 1 base at V and 4 bases at J, with 8 bases in the middle. In germline, CDR1 is SGHRS, CDR2 YFSETQ. The CDR3 contains 13 residues. The CDR3 coding sequence is TGCGCCAGCAGCTTGCAGGGTGCCACTGAAGCTTTCTTT. The encoded protein is CASSLQGATEAFF.

The chain links TRBV25-1 to TRBJ2-5, with D perhaps matching TRBD1 (6 bases). V dropped 2 bases and J dropped 3 bases, with 16 bases sitting between them. Germline V CDR1 and CDR2: MGHDK, SYGVNS. The CDR3 contains 16 residues. The CDR3 nucleotides are TGTGCCAGCAGTGAAAGGGCAGGGGTCGTGAAAGAGACCCAGTACTTC. Encoded protein: CASSERAGVVKETQYF.

This chain uses TRBV7-8 with TRBJ2-4; no clear D gene. The CDR3 runs to 17 residues. Trimming took 1 base from V and 0 from J, leaving 13 bases between them. Germline loops: CDR1 SGHVS, CDR2 FQNEAQ. The CDR3 protein is CASSLEGGALAKNIQYF. The CDR3 DNA sequence: TGTGCCAGCAGCTTAGAAGGCGGAGCTCTAGCCAAAAACATTCAGTACTTC.

This clone is judged medium-sized. The chain joins TRBV5-4 to TRBJ1-1; 7 bases agree with TRBD1. Germline CDR1 is SGHNT and CDR2 is YYREEE (reference sequence). With 3 bases clipped from V and 5 bases from J, the junction kept 10 bases outside the gene matches. This CDR3 has 15 amino acids. The CDR3 nucleotides are TGTGCCAGCAGCTCCTCCAGGGGGTTCGTTACTGAAGCTTTCTTT. It encodes CASSSSRGFVTEAFF.

This clone was picked up one time. This chain uses TRBV5-4 with TRBJ2-1, with TRBD2 as a possible D gene (6 bases). Looked up from germline, CDR1 is SGHNT and CDR2 is YYREEE (reference sequence). V was cut by 0 bases and J by 4 bases, with 11 bases left in between. The CDR3 extends over 15 amino acids. The CDR3: CASSLEAGTYNEQFF. CDR3 sequence (DNA): TGTGCCAGCAGCTTGGAGGCGGGGACTTACAATGAGCAGTTCTTC.

The J gene is TRBJ2-1, the V gene TRBV5-1; 7 positions match TRBD2. CDR1 and CDR2 (germline): SGHRS, YFSETQ. This CDR3 has 17 amino acids. V shed 0 bases, J shed 8 bases, and the junction held 14 bases outside the gene matches. The DNA for the CDR3 is TGCGCCAGCAGCTTGGGGGATCAGGTGTGGGGAGGGGATGAGCAGTTCTTC. It codes for CASSLGDQVWGGDEQFF.

This chain uses TRBV16 with TRBJ2-5; unclear D gene. This CDR3 is built from 12 residues. V gave up 0 bases and J gave up 5 bases, with 4 bases separating them. Germline V gene data show CDR1 as KGHSY and CDR2 as FQNENV. CDR3 loop: CASSQSRETQYF. The CDR3 coding sequence is TGTGCCAGCAGCCAATCCCGGGAGACCCAGTACTTC.

The rearrangement uses TRBV27 and TRBJ1-4; 8 bases are a match to TRBD1. With V trimmed by 9 bases and J by 0 bases, 6 bases remained unmatched. CDR3 length: 15 amino acids. The germline V gene encodes CDR1 MNHEY and CDR2 SMNVEV (reference sequence). The CDR3 is CASGQGLSTNEKLFF. CDR3 sequence (DNA): TGTGCCAGTGGACAGGGACTATCAACTAATGAAAAACTGTTTTTT.

The chain employs TRBV6-6 and TRBJ2-1; 7 bases match TRBD2. This CDR3 comprises 14 residues. Trimming took 6 bases from V and 8 from J; bases not matched to a gene: 10. The germline V gene has CDR1 MNHNY and CDR2 SVGAGI (reference sequence). The CDR3 loop is CASRPGTKMHEQFF. DNA for the CDR3: TGTGCCAGCAGACCCGGGACTAAGATGCATGAGCAGTTCTTC.

This clone appeared a single time. The rearrangement uses TRBV19 and TRBJ1-4, with TRBD1 identical over 7 bases. Unmatched junction bases numbered 8, after V lost 3 bases and J lost 7 bases. CDR1 and CDR2 from the germline V gene are LNHDA and SQIVND (reference sequence). The CDR3 covers 15 residues. The chain's CDR3 is CASSISRQGREKLFF. As DNA, the CDR3 is TGTGCCAGTAGTATCTCTCGACAGGGACGTGAAAAACTGTTTTTT.

The V call is TRBV5-1, the J call TRBJ2-6; 8 nucleotides agree with TRBD1. Trimming at V came to 2 bases and at J to 0 bases, leaving 10 bases not matched to a gene. Germline V gives CDR1 SGHRS, CDR2 YFSETQ. CDR3 length equals 19 residues. The CDR3 reads CASSLLGTGSLSGANVLTF. CDR3 DNA: TGCGCCAGCAGCTTACTGGGGACAGGCTCACTCTCTGGGGCCAACGTCCTGACTTTC.

The rearrangement uses TRBV5-1 and TRBJ1-4, with 7 bases identical to TRBD1. J gave up 5 bases and V 4 bases, and 11 bases lay outside the gene matches. Germline loops: CDR1 SGHRS, CDR2 YFSETQ. The CDR3 runs 16 residues. This chain's CDR3 is CASSHTGVDANEKLFF. The DNA for the CDR3 is TGCGCCAGCAGCCACACAGGGGTCGATGCAAATGAAAAACTGTTTTTT.

The chain uses TRBV25-1 and TRBJ2-3, with D tentatively TRBD2 (6 bases). This CDR3 comprises 16 residues. Germline values: CDR1 MGHDK, CDR2 SYGVNS. Trimming pared 0 bases from V and 3 bases from J, leaving 13 bases between. CDR3 nucleotide sequence: TGTGCCAGCAGTGAATATAGAGTAGCGGTAACAGATACGCAGTATTTT. The encoded protein is CASSEYRVAVTDTQYF.

This sequence joins TRBV30 and TRBJ1-2; 9 positions match TRBD1. V shed 0 bases and J 8 bases; nucleotides not matched to a gene: 10. Germline assignment: CDR1 GTSNPN and CDR2 SVGIG (reference sequence). The CDR3 is 15 amino acids. The CDR3 spells CAWSVLGTGQGGYTF. The DNA for the CDR3 is TGTGCCTGGAGTGTACTGGGGACGGGACAGGGAGGCTACACCTTC.

The chain uses TRBV7-9 and TRBJ2-3; no firm D call. Germline V gives CDR1 SEHNR, CDR2 FQNEAQ (reference sequence). The CDR3 totals 15 residues. The V end was cut by 0 bases, the J end by 5 bases, with 12 bases between. CDR3 amino acids: CASSLALNSGDTQYF. In nucleotides, the CDR3 is TGTGCCAGCAGCTTAGCGCTTAACTCCGGAGATACGCAGTATTTT.

The DNA of the CDR3 is TGTGCCAGCTCATACAGGGCAGATACGCAGTATTTT. This translates into CASSYRADTQYF. The rearrangement uses TRBV18 and TRBJ2-3, with D perhaps TRBD1 (6 bases). With 5 bases removed from V and 4 bases from J, the gap between germline ends came to 7 bases. The CDR3 extends over 12 amino acids. Germline V gene data show CDR1 as KGHSH and CDR2 as LQKENI.

J is TRBJ1-1 and V is TRBV28; D not resolved. The length of the CDR3 is 13 residues. The germline gives CDR1 MDHEN, CDR2 SYDVKM. Trimming left V 5 bases short and J 2 bases short, with 9 bases between. The CDR3 DNA sequence: TGTGCCAGCAGTCCGGACTATAACACTGAAGCTTTCTTT. Its translation is CASSPDYNTEAFF.

V gene TRBV30 combines with J gene TRBJ1-4; 7 bases agree with TRBD1. There are 12 residues in the CDR3. V lost 2 bases and J lost 8; bases outside the gene matches: 2. CDR1 is GTSNPN and CDR2 is SVGIG in the germline V gene (reference sequence). The CDR3 DNA sequence: TGTGCCTGGAGTAACAGGGGAGAAAAACTGTTTTTT. Translated: CAWSNRGEKLFF.

V and J are TRBV6-1 and TRBJ1-5; D unresolved. This CDR3 region has 14 residues. V lost 2 bases, J lost 4 bases, and 9 bases lay in between. CDR1 and CDR2 (germline): MNHNS, SASEGT. In DNA form, the CDR3 reads TGTGCCAGCAGTGAACTTGGAGGGAATCAGCCCCAGCATTTT. Translated, it gives CASSELGGNQPQHF.

The chain carries TRBV7-9 and TRBJ2-1; TRBD1 agrees at 9 bases. Trimming cost V 5 bases and J 6 bases; bases outside gene matches: 20. CDR3 length: 19 residues. Germline assignment: CDR1 SEHNR and CDR2 FQNEAQ (reference sequence). Written as DNA, the CDR3 is TGTGCCAGCAGCCCCAACAGGGGGCCTTGGGCTAGCGTAAGCAATGAGCAGTTCTTC. Translating gives CASSPNRGPWASVSNEQFF.

The chain recombines TRBV5-6 with TRBJ2-6, with 10 bases fitting TRBD1. The germline gives CDR1 SGHDT, CDR2 YYEEEE. V shed 4 bases, J shed 0 bases, and the junction held 7 bases outside the gene matches. The CDR3 covers 18 residues. CDR3 loop: CASSLMTGGLSGANVLTF. The CDR3 DNA sequence: TGTGCCAGCAGCCTGATGACAGGGGGCCTCTCTGGGGCCAACGTCCTGACTTTC.

This clone was counted a single time. The V gene is TRBV20-1, the J gene TRBJ2-7; D uncertain. The CDR3 covers 11 residues. V was trimmed by 1 base and J by 3 bases, leaving 4 bases between them. Germline CDR1 DFQATT, CDR2 SNEGSKA (reference sequence). The CDR3 loop reads CSARVDYEQYF. CDR3 nucleotides: TGCAGTGCTAGAGTAGACTACGAGCAGTACTTC.

The sample holds one count of this clone. The chain uses TRBV2 and TRBJ2-1, with 12 bases matching TRBD2. The junction had 22 bases not matched to a gene; V was cut back by 3 bases and J by 7 bases. Germline V lookup: CDR1 SNHLY, CDR2 FYNNEI. This CDR3 is 21 amino acids long. CDR3 in DNA: TGTGCCAGCAGTGACCCAATGCCTAGCGGGAGGGCCTGGACTTCTTCGAATGAGCAGTTCTTC. Its protein product is CASSDPMPSGRAWTSSNEQFF.